The clone carrying this TCR beta chain was counted a few times. This sample stems from a study of T-cell memory formation after mild COVID-19. Trimming stripped 4 bases from V and 8 bases from J, with 8 bases between. The CDR3 loop spans 12 amino acids. The V gene's germline CDR1 is SGHVS and CDR2 FNYEAQ. A single record per CDR3 protein comes from TCRdb applying MiXCR to the 5' RACE reads. This sample has 250,000 to 350,000 distinct CDR3 sequences, with roughly 15% found just once. J is TRBJ1-4 and V is TRBV7-6; D gene ambiguous. Sequencing used PBMCs or a T cell subset sorted from them (not recorded which). This TCR came from a man between 18 and 35 years old who had mild COVID-19 (a few samples of this study predate the infection). Cell type and time point are not known. CDR3 in amino acids: CASSSSLEKLFF. The CDR3 DNA sequence: TGTGCCAGCAGCTCGTCATTGGAAAAACTGTTTTTT.